Listed below are T cell receptor beta chains from one sample, sequenced in a study of cytomegalovirus exposure and HLA in healthy donors. Libraries were prepared by immunoSEQ multiplex PCR; TCRdb keeps only in-frame clonotypes and omits some of them. Of approximately 200,000 clones in the sample, 85% to 95% were seen once. Specimen: PBMCs. The receptor source for this set is a woman under 30 in good health and CMV-seronegative. Both conserved end residues are part of each CDR3. The order of the fields is V gene, D gene, J gene, clone size, CDR3 protein, CDR3 DNA. The D gene is left open where the match is weak. Not all rows give a size; the values are once, few, many and, for expanded clones, a class.

v_gene: TRBV6-6
d_gene: NA
j_gene: TRBJ1-4
abundance: NA
CDR3aa: CASSSTGDYEKLFF
CDR3nt: TGTGCCAGCAGTTCAACCGGTGATTATGAAAAACTGTTTTTT

v_gene: TRBV6-5
d_gene: NA
j_gene: TRBJ1-4
abundance: NA
CDR3aa: CASSYHDSQELFF
CDR3nt: TGTGCCAGCAGTTACCACGACAGCCAAGAACTGTTTTTT

v_gene: TRBV7-9
d_gene: NA
j_gene: TRBJ1-2
abundance: NA
CDR3aa: CASSYTGTRNYGYTF
CDR3nt: TGTGCCAGCAGCTATACCGGGACAAGAAACTATGGCTACACCTTC

v_gene: TRBV6-5
d_gene: NA
j_gene: TRBJ2-1
abundance: NA
CDR3aa: CASSSSRGVVDEQFF
CDR3nt: TGTGCCAGCAGTTCTAGCAGGGGCGTCGTCGATGAGCAGTTCTTC

v_gene: TRBV19
d_gene: NA
j_gene: TRBJ1-3
abundance: NA
CDR3aa: CASSTGDSGNTIYF
CDR3nt: TGTGCCAGTAGTACGGGGGACTCTGGAAACACCATATATTTT

v_gene: TRBV27
d_gene: NA
j_gene: TRBJ2-3
abundance: once
CDR3aa: CASSLIAGGTDTQYF
CDR3nt: TGTGCCAGCAGTTTAATAGCCGGAGGCACAGATACGCAGTATTTT

v_gene: TRBV29-1
d_gene: TRBD1
j_gene: TRBJ2-1
abundance: NA
CDR3aa: CSVLDRAFVANEQFF
CDR3nt: TGCAGCGTCCTGGACAGGGCTTTTGTGGCGAATGAGCAGTTCTTC

v_gene: TRBV27
d_gene: NA
j_gene: TRBJ1-2
abundance: once
CDR3aa: CASRPDSPLGYTF
CDR3nt: TGTGCCAGCAGGCCAGACAGTCCCCTTGGCTACACCTTC

v_gene: TRBV5-6
d_gene: NA
j_gene: TRBJ2-5
abundance: NA
CDR3aa: CASSFGRAETQYF
CDR3nt: TGTGCCAGCAGCTTCGGCAGGGCCGAGACCCAGTACTTC

v_gene: TRBV6-1
d_gene: TRBD1
j_gene: TRBJ2-2
abundance: NA
CDR3aa: CASRRTGSTGELFF
CDR3nt: TGTGCCAGTAGGCGGACAGGAAGCACCGGGGAGCTGTTTTTT

v_gene: TRBV15
d_gene: NA
j_gene: TRBJ2-1
abundance: once
CDR3aa: CATSRGFRTPNEQFF
CDR3nt: TGTGCCACCAGCAGAGGGTTCCGGACTCCAAATGAGCAGTTCTTC

v_gene: TRBV19
d_gene: NA
j_gene: TRBJ2-3
abundance: NA
CDR3aa: CASSIGGNTQYF
CDR3nt: TGTGCCAGTAGTATAGGAGGGAATACGCAGTATTTT

v_gene: TRBV6-1
d_gene: NA
j_gene: TRBJ1-2
abundance: NA
CDR3aa: CASRANYGYTF
CDR3nt: TGTGCCAGCCGGGCTAACTATGGCTACACCTTC

v_gene: TRBV6-1
d_gene: NA
j_gene: TRBJ1-2
abundance: NA
CDR3aa: CASSELLGGQGYTF
CDR3nt: TGTGCCAGCAGTGAACTTCTGGGCGGACAAGGCTACACCTTC

v_gene: TRBV7-6
d_gene: TRBD2
j_gene: TRBJ2-5
abundance: NA
CDR3aa: CASNPLSAGAKTQYF
CDR3nt: TGTGCCAGCAACCCGCTCTCCGCGGGAGCAAAGACCCAGTACTTC

v_gene: TRBV30
d_gene: NA
j_gene: TRBJ2-1
abundance: once
CDR3aa: CAWTGSYNEQFF
CDR3nt: TGTGCCTGGACGGGCTCCTACAATGAGCAGTTCTTC

v_gene: TRBV5-6
d_gene: TRBD2
j_gene: TRBJ2-2
abundance: NA
CDR3aa: CASSIFSGSGTGELFF
CDR3nt: TGTGCCAGCAGCATTTTCAGCGGGAGCGGCACCGGGGAGCTGTTTTTT

v_gene: TRBV28
d_gene: TRBD2
j_gene: TRBJ2-7
abundance: NA
CDR3aa: CASTRAGNSYEQYF
CDR3nt: TGTGCCAGCACTCGAGCGGGGAACTCCTACGAGCAGTACTTC

v_gene: TRBV4-2
d_gene: TRBD2
j_gene: TRBJ2-2
abundance: NA
CDR3aa: CASRPRLAGVESTGELFF
CDR3nt: TGTGCCAGCAGGCCCCGCCTAGCGGGAGTAGAAAGCACCGGGGAGCTGTTTTTT

v_gene: TRBV4-1
d_gene: TRBD2
j_gene: TRBJ2-1
abundance: NA
CDR3aa: CASSQDPLSGLASAYNEQFF
CDR3nt: TGCGCCAGCAGCCAAGATCCCCTGTCGGGACTAGCGTCCGCCTACAATGAGCAGTTCTTC

v_gene: TRBV28
d_gene: NA
j_gene: TRBJ1-5
abundance: NA
CDR3aa: CASRGSYQPQHF
CDR3nt: TGTGCCAGCAGGGGCAGCTATCAGCCCCAGCATTTT

v_gene: TRBV7-2
d_gene: TRBD2
j_gene: TRBJ2-3
abundance: once
CDR3aa: CASSPGGATDTQYF
CDR3nt: TGTGCCAGCAGCCCGGGGGGGGCCACAGATACGCAGTATTTT

v_gene: TRBV7-9
d_gene: TRBD1
j_gene: TRBJ2-6
abundance: NA
CDR3aa: CASSLPTVQGAGANVLTF
CDR3nt: TGTGCCAGCAGCTTACCGACAGTCCAGGGGGCTGGGGCCAACGTCCTGACTTTC

v_gene: TRBV29-1
d_gene: NA
j_gene: TRBJ1-1
abundance: once
CDR3aa: CSVCDPSGTEAFF
CDR3nt: TGCAGCGTTTGTGACCCCTCGGGCACTGAAGCTTTCTTT

v_gene: TRBV6-1
d_gene: NA
j_gene: TRBJ1-5
abundance: NA
CDR3aa: CASSEGLGPWPQHF
CDR3nt: TGTGCCAGCAGTGAGGGACTTGGGCCGTGGCCCCAGCATTTT

v_gene: TRBV7-2
d_gene: NA
j_gene: TRBJ2-1
abundance: NA
CDR3aa: CASSFLVWRAYNEQFF
CDR3nt: TGTGCCAGCAGCTTTCTCGTCTGGAGGGCCTACAATGAGCAGTTCTTC

v_gene: TRBV15
d_gene: TRBD1
j_gene: TRBJ2-1
abundance: NA
CDR3aa: CATSRETGAAHEQFF
CDR3nt: TGTGCCACCAGCAGAGAGACAGGGGCGGCGCATGAGCAGTTCTTC

v_gene: TRBV2
d_gene: NA
j_gene: TRBJ1-2
abundance: few
CDR3aa: CASSEGPGDGYTF
CDR3nt: TGTGCCAGCAGTGAAGGGCCCGGAGATGGCTACACCTTC

v_gene: TRBV6-5
d_gene: NA
j_gene: TRBJ1-2
abundance: NA
CDR3aa: CASSRGGDGYTF
CDR3nt: TGTGCCAGCAGCCGGGGGGGAGATGGCTACACCTTC

v_gene: TRBV6-1
d_gene: NA
j_gene: TRBJ2-7
abundance: NA
CDR3aa: CASSFGVQRYF
CDR3nt: TGTGCCAGCAGTTTCGGAGTTCAGAGGTACTTC

v_gene: TRBV18
d_gene: NA
j_gene: TRBJ1-1
abundance: NA
CDR3aa: CASSPSGGTEAFF
CDR3nt: TGTGCCAGCTCACCCTCGGGAGGCACTGAAGCTTTCTTT

v_gene: TRBV27
d_gene: NA
j_gene: TRBJ1-5
abundance: few
CDR3aa: CASSPLNQPQHF
CDR3nt: TGTGCCAGCAGCCCCCTAAATCAGCCCCAGCATTTT

v_gene: TRBV5-1
d_gene: NA
j_gene: TRBJ2-3
abundance: NA
CDR3aa: CASSPTGLSTDTQYF
CDR3nt: TGCGCCAGCAGCCCTACGGGACTCAGCACAGATACGCAGTATTTT

v_gene: TRBV19
d_gene: NA
j_gene: TRBJ2-7
abundance: NA
CDR3aa: CASSRSPGQGQTPYEQYF
CDR3nt: TGTGCCAGTAGTAGGTCCCCTGGCCAGGGGCAAACACCCTACGAGCAGTACTTC

v_gene: TRBV6-1
d_gene: TRBD1
j_gene: TRBJ2-7
abundance: NA
CDR3aa: CASSEVTGTHYEQYF
CDR3nt: TGTGCCAGCAGTGAAGTGACAGGGACCCACTACGAGCAGTACTTC

v_gene: TRBV2
d_gene: TRBD2
j_gene: TRBJ2-5
abundance: NA
CDR3aa: CASSGVGRWETQYF
CDR3nt: TGTGCCAGCAGTGGGGTCGGGAGGTGGGAGACCCAGTACTTC

v_gene: TRBV7-2
d_gene: TRBD2
j_gene: TRBJ2-3
abundance: NA
CDR3aa: CASSFRLATSTDTQYF
CDR3nt: TGTGCCAGCAGCTTCAGACTAGCGACTAGCACAGATACGCAGTATTTT

v_gene: TRBV11-3
d_gene: TRBD1
j_gene: TRBJ1-6
abundance: NA
CDR3aa: CASSFQVGQGWNSPLHF
CDR3nt: TGTGCCAGCAGCTTTCAGGTGGGACAGGGTTGGAATTCACCCCTCCACTTT

v_gene: TRBV28
d_gene: TRBD1
j_gene: TRBJ1-5
abundance: NA
CDR3aa: CASRIGQVSNQPQHF
CDR3nt: TGTGCCAGCAGAATCGGACAGGTTAGCAATCAGCCCCAGCATTTT

v_gene: TRBV13
d_gene: TRBD1
j_gene: TRBJ2-3
abundance: NA
CDR3aa: CASSSTGGADDTQYF
CDR3nt: TGTGCCAGCAGCTCCACAGGGGGCGCAGATGATACGCAGTATTTT

v_gene: TRBV15
d_gene: TRBD1
j_gene: TRBJ1-2
abundance: few
CDR3aa: CATSIGDRVTDGYTF
CDR3nt: TGTGCCACCAGCATTGGGGACAGGGTAACCGATGGCTACACCTTC

v_gene: TRBV5-5
d_gene: TRBD1
j_gene: TRBJ1-2
abundance: few
CDR3aa: CASSLAAQGIYGYTF
CDR3nt: TGTGCCAGCAGCTTAGCGGCACAGGGGATTTATGGCTACACCTTC

v_gene: TRBV7-9
d_gene: TRBD1
j_gene: TRBJ1-2
abundance: NA
CDR3aa: CASSLNRRGLTYGYTF
CDR3nt: TGTGCCAGCAGCTTAAATCGCAGGGGGCTAACATATGGCTACACCTTC

v_gene: TRBV19
d_gene: NA
j_gene: TRBJ2-1
abundance: NA
CDR3aa: CASSPTRPGGLTDEQFF
CDR3nt: TGTGCCAGTAGTCCTACCAGACCAGGGGGACTTACGGATGAGCAGTTCTTC

v_gene: TRBV7-2
d_gene: NA
j_gene: TRBJ1-3
abundance: NA
CDR3aa: CASSYGGRGPGNTIYF
CDR3nt: TGTGCCAGCAGCTATGGGGGGAGAGGGCCTGGAAACACCATATATTTT

v_gene: TRBV5-1
d_gene: NA
j_gene: TRBJ1-2
abundance: few
CDR3aa: CASYGGSYGYTF
CDR3nt: TGCGCCAGCTACGGGGGGTCATATGGCTACACCTTC

v_gene: TRBV7-3
d_gene: TRBD1
j_gene: TRBJ2-4
abundance: NA
CDR3aa: CASSATGGIGAIQYF
CDR3nt: TGTGCCAGCAGCGCTACAGGGGGGATCGGTGCCATTCAGTACTTC

v_gene: TRBV6-5
d_gene: NA
j_gene: TRBJ2-7
abundance: NA
CDR3aa: CASSPTRDPSYEQYF
CDR3nt: TGTGCCAGCAGTCCAACGCGGGACCCCTCCTACGAGCAGTACTTC